This T cell receptor beta chain was sequenced for a study of T-cell memory formation after mild COVID-19. This clonotype showed up just a few times. The antigen is unknown. The CDR3 loop spans 13 amino acids. V was cut by 8 bases and J by 2 bases, with 12 bases left in between. Germline V lookup: CDR1 LNHDA, CDR2 SQIVND (reference sequence). TCRdb analysed the 5' RACE reads with MiXCR anew, one entry per CDR3 protein. The sample includes about 150,000 distinct CDR3 sequences, 6% to 6.5% of them seen just once. General study findings and limits: Pre-infection memory contained some responding clones, which suggested that cross-reactive memory had joined. The CD4+ clones that contracted clustered mainly within CM and EM, and the CD8+ clones concentrated in EMRA.

Sequences were obtained from PBMCs or a T cell subset sorted from them (not recorded which). The chain couples TRBV19 to TRBJ1-1; no reliable D call. This clonotype was sampled from an adult woman who had mild COVID-19 (a few samples of this study predate the infection). Cell type and time point are not known. The chain's CDR3 is CASRKRTNTEAFF. For the CDR3, the DNA is TGTGCCAGTCGGAAGCGGACTAACACTGAAGCTTTCTTT.